Here is one T cell receptor (beta chain) with its context. Its specificity is not known. This sample's time point: week 11, during vaccination. Alongside topical imiquimod, each dose of vaccine comprised 300 ug of mutant IDH1 20-mer peptide. Donors' newly diagnosed IDH1-mutant WHO grade 3 or 4 astrocytomas lacked nuclear ATRX. The repertoire was sequenced with immunoSEQ multiplex PCR; TCRdb's copy has only in-frame clones and lacks some. The table records over 55,000 clones, approximately 90% of them present only once. The data were obtained in a study of a mutant IDH1 vaccine in newly diagnosed glioma. On the study more broadly: The treated population exhibited a male proportion of roughly 62%, a female proportion of roughly 38%, and a mean age of approximately 41 years.

Trimming removed 1 base at V and 0 bases at J, with 10 bases between. Germline CDR1 and CDR2: SGHTA and FQGTGA. The CDR3 contains 15 residues. This specimen was PBMCs, taken from a glioma patient whose treatment included an IDH1 peptide vaccine. V is TRBV7-3 and J is TRBJ2-7; no definite D call. This TCR was sampled from a middle-aged man with glioma. The CDR3, as DNA: TGTGCCAGCAGCTTAAGTGCCCGGTCCTCCTACGAGCAGTACTTC. This encodes CASSLSARSSYEQYF.